The clone carrying this TCR beta chain was picked up many times. Its antigen remains unknown. PBMCs were isolated at a quantity of at least 7 million per sample. The entry originates in a study of blood T cells in healthy people across ages. Notes on the study in general: TCR beta diversity per million T cells fell roughly linearly with age.

CDR1 and CDR2 from the germline V gene are SQVTM and ANQGSEA. This CDR3 is 13 amino acids long. V was pared by 8 bases and J by 0 bases, with 5 bases of the junction left unmatched. Through a sample-barcoded 5' primer and a J-beta primer mix, a second PCR was run for about 6 to 11 cycles. Each cDNA molecule was tagged by a template-switch adaptor with 12 random nucleotides. Each CDR3 protein gets one entry after TCRdb re-called the 5' RACE reads with MiXCR. The table records 550,000 to 750,000 distinct CDR3 sequences, under 25% of them present only once. The chain recombines TRBV29-1 with TRBJ2-3, with 7 nucleotides matching TRBD2. This clonotype was sampled from a man between 70 and 80 years old in good health. Sequenced material: blood. The CDR3 sequence: CSSSGTSTDTQYF. The CDR3 bases are TGCAGCTCTAGCGGCACTAGCACAGATACGCAGTATTTT.